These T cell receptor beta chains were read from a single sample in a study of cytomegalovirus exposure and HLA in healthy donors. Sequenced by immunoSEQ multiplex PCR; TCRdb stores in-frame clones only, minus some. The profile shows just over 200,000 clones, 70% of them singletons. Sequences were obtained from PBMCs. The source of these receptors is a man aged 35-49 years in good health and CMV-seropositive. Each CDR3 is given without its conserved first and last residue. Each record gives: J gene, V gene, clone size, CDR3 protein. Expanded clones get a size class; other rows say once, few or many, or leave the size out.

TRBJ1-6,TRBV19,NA,ASSSRIYNSPLH
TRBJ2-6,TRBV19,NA,ASRSANVLT
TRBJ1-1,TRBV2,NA,ASSEIAGLNTEAF
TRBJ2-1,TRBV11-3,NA,ASSPRTGNNEQF
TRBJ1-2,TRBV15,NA,ATSRGGQSFGYT
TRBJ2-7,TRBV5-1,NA,ASSREGQSYEQY
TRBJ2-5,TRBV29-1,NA,SVETGLGETQY
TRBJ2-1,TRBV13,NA,ASSFSGGQGDEQF
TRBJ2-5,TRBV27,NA,ASSLSPGTGVETQY
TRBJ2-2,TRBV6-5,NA,ASSTPAGNTGELF
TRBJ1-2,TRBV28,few,ASSLYTPGYGYT
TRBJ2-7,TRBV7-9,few,ASIPLGNSYEQY
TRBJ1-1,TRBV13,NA,ASSSSRGEAF
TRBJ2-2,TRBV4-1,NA,ASSQEFNRLVPGELF
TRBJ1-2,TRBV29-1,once,SAWTGDSGYT
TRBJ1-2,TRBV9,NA,ASSVAGGNYGYT
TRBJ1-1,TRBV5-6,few,ASSLGQGTTEAF
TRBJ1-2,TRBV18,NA,ASSQPGQAGYGYT
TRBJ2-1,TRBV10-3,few,ATSLSQGGGQF
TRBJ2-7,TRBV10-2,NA,ASRAGQGVYEQY
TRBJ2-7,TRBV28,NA,ATGRYYEQY
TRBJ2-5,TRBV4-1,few,ASSQEELAGGLQETQY
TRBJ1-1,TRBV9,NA,ASSVNVLNTEAF
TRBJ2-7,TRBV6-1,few,ASRNRGSSSYEQY
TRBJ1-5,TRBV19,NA,ASSIDRVNQPQH
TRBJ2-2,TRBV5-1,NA,ASSPQSTGELF
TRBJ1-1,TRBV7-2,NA,ASSLGEGREAF
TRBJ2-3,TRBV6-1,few,ASVSGGLGTDTQY
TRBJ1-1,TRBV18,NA,ASSRKGQGNTEAF
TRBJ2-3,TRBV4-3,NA,ASSQEGATDTQY
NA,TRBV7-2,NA,ASGRLAPRSYEQY
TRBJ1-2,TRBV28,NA,ASIVAGIDYGYT
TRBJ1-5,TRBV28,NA,ASSPPGGNNQPQH
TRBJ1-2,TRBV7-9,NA,ASSPRLQPGNGYT
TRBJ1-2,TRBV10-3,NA,AISTGNYGYT
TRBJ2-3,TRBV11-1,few,ASSRGASGGLSTDTQY
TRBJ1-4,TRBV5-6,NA,ASSWYRAPNEKLF
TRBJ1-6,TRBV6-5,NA,ASMGQGRSNSPLH
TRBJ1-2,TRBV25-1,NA,ADGGQILNYGYT
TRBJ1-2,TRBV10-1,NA,ASTRTRQGTSYGYT